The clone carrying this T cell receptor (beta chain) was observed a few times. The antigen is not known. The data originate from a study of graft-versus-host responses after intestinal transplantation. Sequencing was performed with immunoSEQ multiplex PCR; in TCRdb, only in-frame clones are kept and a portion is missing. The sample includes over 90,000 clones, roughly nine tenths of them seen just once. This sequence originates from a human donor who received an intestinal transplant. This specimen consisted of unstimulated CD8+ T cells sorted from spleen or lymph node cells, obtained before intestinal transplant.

As DNA, the CDR3 is TGTGCCAGCAGTTATGAGTATCGGGGAAACGAGCAGTACTTC. Protein sequence: CASSYEYRGNEQYF. The chain recombines TRBV6-5 with TRBJ2-7; D possibly corresponds to TRBD2 (5 bases). The CDR3 spans 14 residues. Trimming cost V 3 bases and J 5 bases, with 14 bases left between them. Germline-derived CDR1 and CDR2 are MNHEY and SVGAGI.